These 8 T cell receptor beta chains were all obtained from the same sample, sequenced in a study of cytomegalovirus exposure and HLA in healthy donors. PCR amplification relied on 60 Vbeta primers (plus 13 Jbeta primers). Profiling relied on immunoSEQ multiplex PCR, and the TCRdb table lists in-frame clones only, not all of them. The repertoire shows some 200,000 clones; the top ten hold 6.5%. The specimen was PBMCs. The receptors were gathered from a young man in good health and CMV-seronegative.

Remarks on this clone: Other nucleotide sequences in the sample specify the same CDR3. V is TRBV9 and J is TRBJ2-2, with TRBD1 matching over 7 bases. Germline CDR1 reads SGDLS; CDR2 reads YYNGEE. V dropped 0 bases and J dropped 4; count of bases not matched to a gene: 3. The length of the CDR3 is 15 residues. The CDR3 protein is CASSVVSGGTGELFF. CDR3 sequence (DNA): TGTGCCAGCAGCGTAGTGTCAGGGGGCACCGGGGAGCTGTTTTTT.

The gene calls are TRBV28 and TRBJ2-6, with a tentative D call TRBD1 (5 bases). The germline CDR1 and CDR2 sequences are MDHEN and SYDVKM. The CDR3 sequence is 16 residues long. The V end lost 9 bases, the J end lost 0 bases, and 15 bases lay between the germline ends. CDR3 loop: CASAPTGTSGANVLTF. DNA of the CDR3: TGTGCCAGTGCGCCAACAGGTACCTCTGGGGCCAACGTCCTGACTTTC.

The gene calls are TRBV28 and TRBJ2-5; 10 nucleotides line up with TRBD1. This CDR3 contains 18 residues. With V trimmed by 6 bases and J by 1 base, 14 bases remained unmatched. The germline V gene has CDR1 MDHEN and CDR2 SYDVKM. This CDR3 reads CASRTQTGGKEGQETQYF. Written as DNA, the CDR3 is TGTGCCAGCAGGACTCAGACAGGGGGCAAGGAGGGCCAAGAGACCCAGTACTTC.

The V and J genes are TRBV4-1 and TRBJ2-5; 9 bases are a match to TRBD1. CDR3 length: 15 amino acids. Germline assignment: CDR1 MGHRA and CDR2 YSYEKL. V dropped 4 bases and J dropped 3; count of bases not matched to a gene: 6. As DNA, the CDR3 is TGCGCCAGCAGCCCGACGGGACAGGGAGAAGAGACCCAGTACTTC. Translating it yields CASSPTGQGEETQYF.

The chain uses TRBV28 and TRBJ2-1; 8 bases agree with TRBD2. Germline CDR1 and CDR2: MDHEN and SYDVKM. The V segment lost 6 bases and the J segment 9 bases; nucleotides outside the gene matches: 19. This CDR3 contains 17 residues. The CDR3 region is CASSPGTAGAFGGEQFF. The CDR3 bases are TGTGCCAGCAGCCCCGGAACAGCGGGAGCGTTTGGTGGTGAGCAGTTCTTC.

V gene TRBV5-1 combines with J gene TRBJ2-3; 7 bases fit TRBD1. There are 15 residues in the CDR3. Germline loops: CDR1 SGHRS, CDR2 YFSETQ. With V trimmed by 3 bases and J by 0 bases, 4 bases remained unmatched. The CDR3 DNA reads as TGCGCCAGCAGCTCCGGGACAGTTAGCACAGATACGCAGTATTTT. The encoded protein is CASSSGTVSTDTQYF.

The rearrangement uses TRBV27 and TRBJ2-2; unclear D gene. The CDR3 has 14 residues. Trimming cost V 6 bases and J 1 base, with 9 bases left between them. CDR1 MNHEY and CDR2 SMNVEV come from the germline V gene (reference sequence). The CDR3 DNA follows: TGTGCCAGCAGCCCGACATGGAACACCGGGGAGCTGTTTTTT. It yields the protein CASSPTWNTGELFF.

This chain links TRBV27 with TRBJ1-5; no firm D call. The V gene's germline CDR1 is MNHEY and CDR2 SMNVEV (reference sequence). This CDR3 comprises 15 residues. Deletions cut 2 bases from V and 9 bases from J, with 17 bases between. The CDR3 sequence is CASSLRRPYNWPQHF. The CDR3 nucleotides read TGTGCCAGCAGTTTACGGCGGCCGTACAACTGGCCCCAGCATTTT.